One T cell receptor beta chain is described in this entry. Trimming removed 7 bases at V and 0 bases at J, with 9 bases between. The germline V gene has CDR1 SEHNR and CDR2 FQNEAQ (reference sequence). The CDR3 length is 13 residues. The sample is drawn from a study of shared clonotypes between healthy human individuals. Study-level background: A few men and a couple of women, aged 18 to 49, were donors.

Those who donated, Caucasian adults without exception, all lived in Nashville, Tennessee. The study ran the assay at deep level. Unsorted PBMC DNA sequencing spanned ten immunoSEQ deep assay plates. Assay used: immunoSEQ multiplex PCR; TCRdb lists only in-frame clones, some missing. Of about half a million clones in the sample, more than 65% are singletons; the top ten hold 10% to 15%. The sequencing sample was made of PBMCs. The chain has TRBV7-9 and TRBJ1-1, with D unclear. This clonotype was sampled from a woman in her thirties or forties in good health. Some clones in this sample may be carry-over from other donors' samples. As DNA, the CDR3 is TGTGCCAGCAAAGCCCTATTGAACACTGAAGCTTTCTTT. Encoded protein: CASKALLNTEAFF.